This T cell receptor (beta chain) comes out of a study of response to subunit inactivated influenza vaccine. Overall study findings and caveats: Authors suggested each seasonal influenza vaccination recruits few new T cells.

The trim removed 8 bases at V and 3 bases at J, leaving 12 bases unmatched. Germline CDR1 reads MGHDK; CDR2 reads SYGVNS. The CDR3 sequence is 15 residues long. Notes on this clonotype: Its antigen is unidentified.

TCRdb re-analysed the RT-PCR reads in MiXCR, keeping a single row per CDR3 protein. Of about 540,000 distinct CDR3 sequences in the sample, roughly 23% are singletons; the top ten hold under 3.5%. These data were also reused for a study on T cells expressing NK-cell markers. From that second work: Generation of TCR beta cDNA was performed by 5'RACE template switching incorporating UMIs. It was from sorted CD3+CD56+NKG2C+, CD3+CD56+NKG2C- and CD3+CD56-NKG2C+ T cells that TCR beta repertoires came. Sequenced donors, eight in total, included seven who were HCMV-seropositive and one who was seronegative.

The origin of this receptor is a man in his forties or fifties who received an inactivated influenza vaccine. The sample here was CD4+ T cells sorted from PBMCs, taken approximately 13 days after vaccination. The J gene is TRBJ1-1, the V gene TRBV25-1; 7 bases agree with TRBD1. CDR3 DNA sequence: TGTGCCAGCGGAGGGTTCCTAGGGACAGACACTGAAGCTTTCTTT. Residues: CASGGFLGTDTEAFF.